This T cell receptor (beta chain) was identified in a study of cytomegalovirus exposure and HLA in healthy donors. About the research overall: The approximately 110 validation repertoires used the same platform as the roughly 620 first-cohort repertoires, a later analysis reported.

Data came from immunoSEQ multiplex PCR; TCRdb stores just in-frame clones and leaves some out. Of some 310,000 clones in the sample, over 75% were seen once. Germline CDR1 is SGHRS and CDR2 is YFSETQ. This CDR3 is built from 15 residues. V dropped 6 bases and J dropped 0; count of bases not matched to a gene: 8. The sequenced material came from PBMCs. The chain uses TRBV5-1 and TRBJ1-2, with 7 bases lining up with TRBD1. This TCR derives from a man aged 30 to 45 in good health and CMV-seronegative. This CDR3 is CASNTGQPANYGYTF. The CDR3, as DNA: TGCGCCAGCAACACGGGACAGCCCGCTAACTATGGCTACACCTTC.